Below are 9 T cell receptor beta chains sequenced from a single sample in a study of blood T cell repertoires in COVID-19. TCRdb's table, derived via immunoSEQ multiplex PCR, lists solely in-frame clones and lacks some. The data show about 200,000 clones, about 81% seen once. The sequenced material came from peripheral blood. The source is a woman between 70 and 85 years old with COVID-19, enrolled during active disease.

This sequence joins TRBV15 and TRBJ1-1; weak D call: TRBD1 (5 bases). Trimming took 0 bases from V and 10 from J, leaving 15 bases between them. The length of the CDR3 is 14 residues. Germline CDR1 is LNHNV and CDR2 is YYDKDF (reference sequence). This CDR3 is CATSRDGQGGGAFF. The CDR3 DNA reads as TGTGCCACCAGCAGAGATGGGCAGGGAGGCGGAGCTTTCTTT.

This clone was detected once. V usage is TRBV29-1 and J usage is TRBJ2-7, with TRBD2 matching 8 bases. The CDR3 is 14 residues long. Germline-derived CDR1 and CDR2 are SQVTM and ANQGSEA. Trimming at V came to 4 bases and at J to 3 bases, leaving 8 bases not matched to a gene. The CDR3 sequence is CSVAGLANYYEQYF. The DNA of the CDR3 is TGCAGCGTTGCCGGACTAGCAAACTACTACGAGCAGTACTTC.

This clone was seen once. The CDR3 reads CASSLWGGANTQYF. The CDR3 DNA sequence: TGTGCCAGCAGCTTGTGGGGGGGGGCAAATACGCAGTATTTT. The genes are TRBV5-4 and TRBJ2-3; a weak D match, TRBD2 (7 bases). V was clipped by 1 base and J by 7 bases, with 13 bases between them. Per germline, CDR1 SGHNT and CDR2 YYREEE (reference sequence). The CDR3 totals 14 residues.

The chain links TRBV7-2 to TRBJ2-1, with D perhaps TRBD1 (6 bases). CDR3 length: 11 amino acids. The germline gives CDR1 SGHTA, CDR2 FQGNSA. Between the trimmed V and J ends, which lost 5 bases and 10 bases, there was a span of 9 bases. The CDR3 protein is CASSLGTEQFF. DNA of the CDR3: TGTGCCAGCAGCCTAGGGACAGAGCAGTTCTTC.

V is TRBV6-6 and J is TRBJ2-5; TRBD2 is a possible D gene (5 bases). V was clipped by 4 bases and J by 2 bases, with 14 bases between them. This CDR3 region has 15 residues. CDR1 and CDR2 from the germline V gene are MNHNY and SVGAGI (reference sequence). The CDR3 DNA sequence: TGTGCCAGCAGTTCCGCCAACAGAGGGCAAGAGACCCAGTACTTC. It is translated as CASSSANRGQETQYF.

V usage is TRBV4-3 and J usage is TRBJ1-5; D gene uncertain. Germline V gives CDR1 LGHNA, CDR2 YSLEER. Trimming removed 6 bases from V and 2 bases from J, with 14 bases in between. CDR3 length equals 15 residues. CDR3 DNA: TGCGCCAGCAGTCAAACGTGGAGTGGCAATCAGCCCCAGCATTTT. The encoded protein is CASSQTWSGNQPQHF.

This clone is labeled medium-sized. Other DNA sequences of this sample code for an identical CDR3. The chain joins TRBV6-2 or TRBV6-3 to TRBJ1-3; D gene ambiguous. The V and J ends lost 2 bases and 0 bases respectively, with 5 bases between them. This CDR3 contains 14 residues. The germline CDR1 and CDR2 sequences are MNHEY and SVGEGT. CDR3: CASSYTGSGNTIYF. The CDR3 bases are TGTGCCAGCAGTTACACCGGCTCTGGAAACACCATATATTTT.

A single count supports this clone. The chain employs TRBV4-3 and TRBJ2-1, with a tentative D call TRBD2 (6 bases). CDR3 length equals 16 residues. V shed 1 base and J shed 5 bases, with 15 bases lying between them. Germline V gives CDR1 LGHNA, CDR2 YSLEER. The CDR3 DNA sequence: TGCGCCAGCAGCCAAGTTGAAGCGGGCCGTCACAATGAGCAGTTCTTC. Its translation is CASSQVEAGRHNEQFF.

This clone occurred once. The rearrangement joins TRBV5-1 to TRBJ2-7; TRBD1 is a possible D gene (7 bases). Germline values: CDR1 SGHRS, CDR2 YFSETQ. V gave up 7 bases and J gave up 7 bases, with 24 bases separating them. This CDR3 comprises 15 residues. The CDR3 is CASGSGGQGEWEQYF. The CDR3 DNA follows: TGCGCCAGCGGGTCAGGGGGGCAGGGAGAGTGGGAGCAGTACTTC.